Presented here are 10 T cell receptor beta chains from one specimen sequenced in a study of control samples from healthy donors and cancer patients. Sequenced by immunoSEQ multiplex PCR; TCRdb stores in-frame clones only, minus some. The data hold roughly 80,000 clones, with approximately 89% observed a single time. The sequenced material came from blood. The receptors originated from a man aged 45-65 years in good health.

This clone has just one count. V gene TRBV4-1 combines with J gene TRBJ1-1; D uncertain. Trimming stripped 9 bases from V and 0 bases from J, with 11 bases between. Per the germline V gene, CDR1 is MGHRA and CDR2 is YSYEKL. The CDR3 spans 13 residues. This chain's CDR3 is CASSDGVNTEAFF. Here the CDR3 DNA reads TGCGCCAGTTCCGACGGGGTGAACACTGAAGCTTTCTTT.

This clone was recorded once. This chain links TRBV30 with TRBJ1-2; D is ambiguous. Germline V gene sequence: CDR1 GTSNPN, CDR2 SVGIG (reference sequence). V shed 3 bases and J shed 0 bases, with 8 bases lying between them. This CDR3 region has 13 residues. The CDR3 region is CAWRGKPNYGYTF. The CDR3 DNA follows: TGTGCCTGGAGGGGCAAACCTAACTATGGCTACACCTTC.

This rearrangement joins TRBV6-6 to TRBJ2-6; a possible D gene is TRBD1 (5 bases). The length of the CDR3 is 14 residues. V was shortened by 7 bases and J by 4 bases, with 11 bases between the two germline ends. Germline CDR1 MNHNY, CDR2 SVGAGI (reference sequence). The CDR3 here is CASTTGEGANVLTF. The CDR3 DNA is TGTGCCAGCACCACAGGTGAAGGGGCCAACGTCCTGACTTTC.

V and J are TRBV14 and TRBJ2-3; D gene ambiguous. V shed 1 base and J shed 2 bases, with 10 bases lying between them. Germline V gives CDR1 SGHDN, CDR2 FVKESK. The CDR3 totals 15 residues. The CDR3 bases are TGTGCCAGCAGCCAAGGGGTCACCCCCACAGATACGCAGTATTTT. Translating it yields CASSQGVTPTDTQYF. The full variable domain, with the rest looked up from reference TRBV14 and TRBJ2-3, is EAGVTQFPSHSVIEKGQTVTLRCDPISGHDNLYWYRRVMGKEIKFLLHFVKESKQDESGMPNNRFLAERTGGTYSTLKVQPAELEDSGVYFCASSQGVTPTDTQYFGPGTRLTVL.

The chain recombines TRBV6-1 with TRBJ2-7, with 9 positions matching TRBD1. This CDR3 comprises 14 residues. Germline CDR1 and CDR2: MNHNS and SASEGT. V lost 3 bases to trimming and J lost 7 bases; unmatched junction nucleotides: 7. CDR3 protein: CASSDPGTGWEQYF. Here the CDR3 DNA reads TGTGCCAGCAGTGACCCCGGGACAGGGTGGGAGCAGTACTTC.

The chain is built from TRBV6-5 and TRBJ2-7; 7 bases align to TRBD1. This CDR3 is built from 14 residues. V shed 6 bases and J 2 bases; nucleotides not matched to a gene: 7. Germline V CDR1 and CDR2: MNHEY, SVGAGI. This chain's CDR3 is CASRVGGPPYEQYF. In DNA, the CDR3 is TGTGCCAGCAGGGTAGGGGGCCCGCCCTACGAGCAGTACTTC.

This clone was recorded a few times. This sequence joins TRBV6-2 or TRBV6-3 and TRBJ1-4; no firm D call. There are 15 residues in the CDR3. Germline CDR1 reads MNHEY; CDR2 reads SVGEGT. V was cut by 5 bases and J by 5 bases, with 15 bases left in between. In DNA form, the CDR3 reads TGTGCCAGCAGTCCCTGGGGAGGGTCAAATGAAAAACTGTTTTTT. Its protein product is CASSPWGGSNEKLFF.

V and J are TRBV6-5 and TRBJ1-3; D gene ambiguous. In germline, CDR1 is MNHEY, CDR2 SVGAGI. V lost 2 bases and J lost 4, with 12 bases in between. The length of the CDR3 is 15 residues. The CDR3 bases are TGTGCCAGCAGTTACGAGGGCTCATCGGGAAACACCATATATTTT. Translating it yields CASSYEGSSGNTIYF.

The chain recombines TRBV29-1 with TRBJ1-2, with D unresolved. Trimming cost V 0 bases and J 5 bases, with 7 bases left between them. This CDR3 is 12 amino acids long. Germline V CDR1 and CDR2: SQVTM, ANQGSEA. The CDR3 nucleotides are TGCAGCGTTGAAGATATCAAATATGGCTACACCTTC. This sequence encodes CSVEDIKYGYTF.

The rearrangement links TRBV3-1 (or the pseudogene TRBV3-2) to TRBJ2-7; D remains ambiguous. There are 14 residues in the CDR3. Trimming cost V 1 base and J 2 bases, with 9 bases left between them. The germline gives CDR1 LGHDT, CDR2 YNNKEL (reference sequence). The CDR3 here is CASSQGAVPYEQYF. For the CDR3, the DNA is TGTGCCAGCAGCCAAGGGGCAGTCCCCTACGAGCAGTACTTC.